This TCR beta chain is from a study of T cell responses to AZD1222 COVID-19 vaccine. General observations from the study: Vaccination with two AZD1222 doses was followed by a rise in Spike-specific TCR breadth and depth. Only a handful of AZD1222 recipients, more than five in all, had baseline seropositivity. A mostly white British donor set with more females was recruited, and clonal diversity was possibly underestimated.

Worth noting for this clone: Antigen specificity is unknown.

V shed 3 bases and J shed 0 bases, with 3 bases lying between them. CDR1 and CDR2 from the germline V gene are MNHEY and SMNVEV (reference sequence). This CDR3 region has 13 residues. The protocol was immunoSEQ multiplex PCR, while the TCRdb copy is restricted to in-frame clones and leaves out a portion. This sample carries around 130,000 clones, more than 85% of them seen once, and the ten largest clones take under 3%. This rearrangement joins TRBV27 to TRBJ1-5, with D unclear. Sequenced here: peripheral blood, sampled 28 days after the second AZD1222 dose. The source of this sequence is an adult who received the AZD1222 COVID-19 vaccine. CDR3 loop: CASSFHSNQPQHF. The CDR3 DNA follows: TGTGCCAGCAGTTTCCATAGCAATCAGCCCCAGCATTTT.